Here is one T cell receptor (beta chain) with its context. What it binds is unknown. The conserved closing phenylalanine or tryptophan is absent in this CDR3, likely reflecting a read error. The DNA is omitted, as the CDR3 cannot be located on it reliably, and the CDR3 follows TCRdb's listing. The CDR3 numbers 13 amino acids, ends counted. Germline lookup yields CDR1 SGHVS and CDR2 FQNEAQ. The data were taken from a study of T cell repertoires in cytomegalovirus infection. As for the study in general: Based on public TCR beta signatures, there were indications of CMV infection and of a matching HLA type.

TCRdb processed the reads anew with MiXCR; each CDR3 protein has one entry. The table shows hundreds of thousands of distinct CDR3 sequences, with around a third occurring only once. The sample was cultured PBMCs, taken from culture after CMV antigen stimulation. The rearrangement joins TRBV7-8 to TRBJ2-1; the table's TRBD2 call for D was not verified on the DNA. This receptor was identified in a human donor in good health (CMV status not recorded). Some clones in this sample may be carry-over from other donors' samples. The CDR3: CASSPGGLVGPSV.